Included here is one T cell receptor (beta chain) sequence, with context. This entry belongs to a study of T cells of healthy individuals. One entry per CDR3 protein results from TCRdb running MiXCR on the 5' RACE reads. The table lists around 63,000 distinct CDR3 sequences, roughly 17% of them singletons. This TCR was sampled from a human donor in good health.

Written as DNA, the CDR3 is TGCGCCAGCAGCCAAGGCGTAGCAACCTACGAGCAGTACTTC. It is translated as CASSQGVATYEQYF. The chain combines TRBV4-1 with TRBJ2-7; D gene ambiguous. This CDR3 region has 14 residues. Germline V CDR1 and CDR2: MGHRA, YSYEKL. Trimming took off 1 base at V and 2 bases at J, with 9 bases between the two ends.